These T cell receptor beta chains were read from a single sample in a study of control samples from healthy donors and cancer patients. The assay was immunoSEQ multiplex PCR, and TCRdb's table has in-frame clones only and misses some. The sample has over 100,000 clones, roughly 89% seen once; the top ten hold around 17%. Sequences were obtained from blood. These receptors were obtained from a woman between 50 and 59 years old in good health. CDR3s include the opening cysteine and the closing phenylalanine or tryptophan. The D gene is left open where the match is weak. Expanded clones get a size class; other rows say once, few or many, or leave the size out.

>.|TRBJ1-1|TRBD1|TRBV12-3/TRBV12-4|12
CAGRGRSTEAFF
TGTGCCGGGAGGGGGCGGAGCACTGAAGCTTTCTTT
>.|TRBJ2-1|.|TRBV6-1|14
CASSEGGASNEQFF
TGTGCCAGCAGCGAAGGGGGAGCGAGCAATGAGCAGTTCTTC
>.|TRBJ1-2|TRBD1|TRBV11-2|14
CASSLRDRGYGYTF
TGTGCCAGCAGCTTAAGGGACAGGGGGTATGGCTACACCTTC
>.|TRBJ2-3|TRBD2|TRBV4-1|20
CASSQFQLAGGLASTDTQYF
TGCGCCAGCAGCCAATTTCAATTAGCGGGGGGGCTGGCTAGCACAGATACGCAGTATTTT
>.|TRBJ1-3|.|TRBV28|16
CASSLAAASPRNTIYF
TGTGCCAGCAGTTTGGCGGCAGCCTCCCCGAGAAACACCATATATTTT
>once|TRBJ1-1|.|TRBV7-3|14
CASSPVYGGTEAFF
TGTGCCAGCAGCCCAGTGTACGGGGGCACTGAAGCTTTCTTT
>.|TRBJ1-5|TRBD1|TRBV6-5|15
CASSRDRDSNQPQHF
TGTGCCAGCAGCCGGGACAGGGATAGCAATCAGCCCCAGCATTTT
>.|TRBJ1-1|TRBD1|TRBV6-5|12
CASSYTKGALTF
TGTGCCAGCAGTTACACAAAGGGGGCCCTCACTTTT
>.|TRBJ1-6|TRBD1|TRBV19|15
CASSGGQGTNSPLHF
TGTGCCAGTAGTGGGGGACAGGGGACTAATTCACCCCTCCACTTT
>few|TRBJ2-3|.|TRBV28|15
CASSPPSGLTDTQYF
TGTGCCAGCAGTCCCCCTTCTGGGCTCACAGATACGCAGTATTTT
>.|TRBJ2-1|.|TRBV27|16
CASSLRTMVGDSEQFF
TGTGCCAGCAGTTTGCGGACTATGGTCGGTGACAGTGAGCAGTTCTTC
>.|TRBJ1-1|.|TRBV5-1|16
CASSHLYVGVKTEAFF
TGCGCCAGCAGCCACTTATATGTAGGGGTAAAAACTGAAGCTTTCTTT
>.|TRBJ2-2|.|TRBV7-2|13
CASSFVRAGELFF
TGTGCCAGCAGCTTCGTACGGGCCGGGGAGCTGTTTTTT
>.|TRBJ1-1|.|TRBV12-3/TRBV12-4|12
CASSQGNTEAFF
TGTGCCAGCAGTCAAGGGAACACTGAAGCTTTCTTT
>.|TRBJ1-1|.|TRBV7-3|13
CASSSYLDSEAFF
TGTGCCAGCAGCTCGTACCTAGACTCTGAAGCTTTCTTT
>many|TRBJ2-1|.|TRBV27|14
CASSQAGDQSKQFF
TGTGCCAGCAGTCAGGCAGGGGACCAATCGAAGCAGTTCTTC
>.|TRBJ1-6|TRBD1|TRBV7-3|15
CASSFSGGYSSPLHF
TGTGCCAGCAGCTTCTCAGGGGGGTACAGTTCACCCCTCCACTTT
>.|TRBJ1-2|.|TRBV27|13
CASSLQGTYGYTF
TGTGCCAGCAGTTTACAGGGCACGTATGGCTACACCTTC
>.|TRBJ2-3|.|TRBV7-9|15
CASSQSDFSADTQYF
TGTGCCAGCAGCCAATCGGACTTTAGTGCAGATACGCAGTATTTT
>.|TRBJ1-1|.|TRBV14|13
CASSLGRYTEAFF
TGTGCCAGCAGCCTCGGTAGGTACACTGAAGCTTTCTTT
>.|TRBJ1-4|.|TRBV27|16
CASSFQGKATNEKLFF
TGTGCCAGCAGTTTTCAAGGGAAGGCAACTAATGAAAAACTGTTTTTT
>once|TRBJ2-1|TRBD1|TRBV9|15
CASSVDRVAHNEQFF
TGTGCCAGCAGCGTTGACAGGGTAGCACACAATGAGCAGTTCTTC
>.|TRBJ1-3|.|TRBV9|16
CASSVETRTGSNTIYF
TGTGCCAGCAGCGTAGAAACCCGAACAGGGTCGAACACCATATATTTT
>.|TRBJ2-1|TRBD2|TRBV27|19
CASSSFYPQRGDGSNEQFF
TGTGCCAGCAGTTCATTTTACCCCCAACGGGGGGATGGATCCAATGAGCAGTTCTTC
>.|TRBJ2-1|TRBD2|TRBV29-1|16
CSVDGIAGTSYNEQFF
TGCAGCGTTGATGGAATAGCGGGAACATCCTACAATGAGCAGTTCTTC
>.|TRBJ1-3|TRBD1|TRBV19|15
CASRGGQGSGNTIYF
TGTGCCAGTAGAGGTGGACAGGGAAGTGGAAACACCATATATTTT
>.|TRBJ1-6|.|TRBV13|12
CASSSGGSPLHF
TGTGCCAGCAGCTCGGGAGGTTCACCCCTCCACTTT
>.|TRBJ2-1|.|TRBV9|15
CASSPRLGGHNEQFF
TGTGCCAGCAGCCCCCGCTTGGGCGGCCACAATGAGCAGTTCTTC
>.|TRBJ2-5|TRBD1|TRBV5-1|15
CASSFGTGSQETQYF
TGCGCCAGCAGCTTCGGGACAGGGAGCCAAGAGACCCAGTACTTC
>.|TRBJ1-2|.|TRBV29-1|11
CSVQKLEGYTF
TGCAGCGTCCAGAAGTTGGAGGGCTACACCTTC
>.|TRBJ2-3|TRBD1|TRBV14|16
CASSQGGTGWTDTQYF
TGTGCCAGCAGCCAAGGCGGGACAGGGTGGACAGATACGCAGTATTTT
>.|TRBJ2-7|TRBD2|TRBV7-9|17
CASSLASGPRSSYEQYF
TGTGCCAGCAGCCTCGCTAGCGGGCCCAGGAGCTCCTACGAGCAGTACTTC
>few|TRBJ1-2|.|TRBV3-1/TRBV3-2|12
CASSQWGLGYTF
TGTGCCAGCAGCCAATGGGGTCTAGGCTACACCTTC
>.|TRBJ1-2|TRBD1|TRBV6-5|15
CASGTGLYGAWGYTF
TGTGCCAGCGGGACAGGGTTGTATGGGGCGTGGGGCTACACCTTC
>.|TRBJ2-1|.|TRBV24-1|20
CATSDPSAVVGLAGWDEQFF
TGTGCCACCAGTGATCCCTCGGCGGTAGTGGGTTTAGCCGGATGGGATGAGCAGTTCTTC
>.|TRBJ1-2|TRBD1|TRBV24-1|14
CATSDRDSYPGYTF
TGTGCCACCAGTGACCGGGACAGCTACCCTGGCTACACCTTC
>medium-sized|TRBJ1-1|.|TRBV3-1/TRBV3-2|12
CASSQDPTEAFF
TGTGCCAGCAGCCAAGATCCCACTGAAGCTTTCTTT
>.|TRBJ1-6|.|TRBV9|14
CASSVLSENSPLHF
TGTGCCAGCAGCGTACTCAGCGAGAATTCACCCCTCCACTTT
>.|TRBJ1-1|.|TRBV7-2|12
CASSRPLTEAFF
TGTGCCAGCAGCAGACCGTTAACTGAAGCTTTCTTT
>.|TRBJ1-2|.|TRBV5-8|16
CASSLIDKLINYGYTF
TGTGCCAGCAGCTTGATCGACAAACTCATTAACTATGGCTACACCTTC
>.|TRBJ1-6|TRBD1|TRBV30|11
CAWSYGTGTFW
TGTGCCTGGAGTTATGGGACAGGAACCTTTTGG
>.|TRBJ1-6|.|TRBV30|13
CAWSDQGYSPLHF
TGTGCCTGGAGTGATCAGGGTTATTCACCCCTCCACTTT
>once|TRBJ1-5|TRBD1|TRBV19|15
CASRPLTGVVQPQHF
TGTGCCAGTAGACCCCTTACAGGGGTGGTTCAGCCCCAGCATTTT
>once|TRBJ1-2|.|TRBV4-1|14
CASSQVGRPYGYTF
TGCGCCAGCAGCCAAGTCGGCAGGCCGTATGGCTACACCTTC
>.|TRBJ2-2|.|TRBV6-1|14
CASSEVQGTGELFF
TGTGCCAGCAGTGAAGTTCAGGGGACCGGGGAGCTGTTTTTT
>.|TRBJ1-2|.|TRBV6-5|15
CASRRRGGTTYGYTF
TGTGCCAGCAGAAGACGGGGAGGTACTACCTATGGCTACACCTTC
>few|TRBJ1-1|.|TRBV5-4|15
CASSFYRSLNTEAFF
TGTGCCAGCAGCTTTTACAGGAGTTTGAACACTGAAGCTTTCTTT